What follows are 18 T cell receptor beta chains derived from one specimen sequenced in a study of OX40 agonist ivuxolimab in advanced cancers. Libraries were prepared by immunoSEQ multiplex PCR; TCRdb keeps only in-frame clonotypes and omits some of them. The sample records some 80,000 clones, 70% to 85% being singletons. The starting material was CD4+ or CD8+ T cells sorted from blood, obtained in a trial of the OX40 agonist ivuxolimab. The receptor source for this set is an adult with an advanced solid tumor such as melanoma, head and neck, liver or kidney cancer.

CDR3 DNA sequence: TGTGCCAGCTCATCGGACAGGGTTTATCGTAACGAGCAGTTCTTC. Its protein product is CASSSDRVYRNEQFF. The chain joins TRBV2 to TRBJ2-1, with 8 bases aligning to TRBD1. Trimming cost V 8 bases and J 10 bases; bases outside gene matches: 16. The CDR3 length is 15 residues. The germline gives CDR1 SNHLY, CDR2 FYNNEI.

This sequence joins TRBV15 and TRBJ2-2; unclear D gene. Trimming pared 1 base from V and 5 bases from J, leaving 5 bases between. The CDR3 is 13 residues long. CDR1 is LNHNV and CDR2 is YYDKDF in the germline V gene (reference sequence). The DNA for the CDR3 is TGTGCCACCAGCAGAGTCTATACCGGGGAGCTGTTTTTT. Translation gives CATSRVYTGELFF.

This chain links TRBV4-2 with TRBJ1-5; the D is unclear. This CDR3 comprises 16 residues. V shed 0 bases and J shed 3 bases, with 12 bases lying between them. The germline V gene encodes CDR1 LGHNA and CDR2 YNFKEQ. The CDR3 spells CASSQDLDGINQPQHF. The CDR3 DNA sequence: TGTGCCAGCAGCCAAGATCTCGATGGGATCAATCAGCCCCAGCATTTT.

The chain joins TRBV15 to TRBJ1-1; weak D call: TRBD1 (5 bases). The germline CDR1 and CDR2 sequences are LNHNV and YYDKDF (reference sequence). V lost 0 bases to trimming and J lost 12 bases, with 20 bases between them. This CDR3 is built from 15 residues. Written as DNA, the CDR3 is TGTGCCACCAGCAGAGAAGGGACCCCTCTCGCGGAATCTTTCTTT. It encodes CATSREGTPLAESFF. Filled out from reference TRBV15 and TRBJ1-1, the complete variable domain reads DAMVIQNPRYQVTQFGKPVTLSCSQTLNHNVMYWYQQKSSQAPKLLFHYYDKDFNNEADTPDNFQSRRPNTSFCFLDIRSPGLGDTAMYLCATSREGTPLAESFFGQGTRLTVV.

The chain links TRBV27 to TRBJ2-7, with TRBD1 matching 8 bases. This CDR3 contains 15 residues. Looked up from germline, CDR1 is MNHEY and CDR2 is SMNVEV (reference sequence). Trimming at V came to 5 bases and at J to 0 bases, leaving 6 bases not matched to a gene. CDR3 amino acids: CASSDSGTGSYEQYF. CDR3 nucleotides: TGTGCCAGCAGTGACTCCGGGACAGGCTCCTACGAGCAGTACTTC.

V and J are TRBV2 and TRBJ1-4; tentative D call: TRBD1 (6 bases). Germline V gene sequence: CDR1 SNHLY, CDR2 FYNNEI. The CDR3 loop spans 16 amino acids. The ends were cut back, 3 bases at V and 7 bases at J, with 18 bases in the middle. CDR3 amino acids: CASSDRQGKRVEKLFF. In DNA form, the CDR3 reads TGTGCCAGCAGTGACCGGCAGGGGAAGAGGGTTGAAAAACTGTTTTTT. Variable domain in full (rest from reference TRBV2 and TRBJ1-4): EPEVTQTPSHQVTQMGQEVILRCVPISNHLYFYWYRQILGQKVEFLVSFYNNEISEKSEIFDDQFSVERPDGSNFTLKIRSTKLEDSAMYFCASSDRQGKRVEKLFFGSGTQLSVL.

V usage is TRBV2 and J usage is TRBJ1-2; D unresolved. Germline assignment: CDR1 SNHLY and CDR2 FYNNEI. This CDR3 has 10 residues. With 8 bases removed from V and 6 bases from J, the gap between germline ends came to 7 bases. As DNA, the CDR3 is TGTGCCAGCGGAAGTGATGGCTACACCTTC. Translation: CASGSDGYTF.

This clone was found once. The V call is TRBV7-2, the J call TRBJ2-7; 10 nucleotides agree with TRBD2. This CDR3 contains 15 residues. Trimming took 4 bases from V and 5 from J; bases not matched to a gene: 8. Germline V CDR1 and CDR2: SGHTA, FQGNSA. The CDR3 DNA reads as TGTGCCAGCAGCTCGTGGGTAGCGGGAGGAAACGAGCAGTACTTC. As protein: CASSSWVAGGNEQYF.

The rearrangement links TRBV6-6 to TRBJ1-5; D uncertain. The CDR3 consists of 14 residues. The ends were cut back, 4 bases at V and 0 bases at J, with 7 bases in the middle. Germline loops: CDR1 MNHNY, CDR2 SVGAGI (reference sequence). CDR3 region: CASSSHNSNQPQHF. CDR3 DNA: TGTGCCAGCAGTTCCCATAATAGCAATCAGCCCCAGCATTTT.

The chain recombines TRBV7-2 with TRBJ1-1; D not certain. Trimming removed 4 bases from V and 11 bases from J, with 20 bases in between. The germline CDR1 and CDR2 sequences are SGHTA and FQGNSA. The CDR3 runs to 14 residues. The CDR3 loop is CASSWVARPQEAFF. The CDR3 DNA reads TGTGCCAGCAGCTGGGTCGCTAGACCCCAGGAGGCTTTCTTT.

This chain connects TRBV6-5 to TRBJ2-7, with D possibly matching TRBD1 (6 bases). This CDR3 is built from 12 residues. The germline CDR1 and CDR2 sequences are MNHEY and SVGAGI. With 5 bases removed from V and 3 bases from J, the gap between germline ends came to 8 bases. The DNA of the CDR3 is TGTGCCAGCAGTCTACAGGGCTACGAGCAGTACTTC. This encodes CASSLQGYEQYF.

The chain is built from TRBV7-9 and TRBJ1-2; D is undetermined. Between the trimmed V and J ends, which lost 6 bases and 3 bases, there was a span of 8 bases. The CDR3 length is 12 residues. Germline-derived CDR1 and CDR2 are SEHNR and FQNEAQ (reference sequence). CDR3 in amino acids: CASRARDYGYTF. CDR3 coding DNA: TGTGCCAGCAGGGCAAGGGACTATGGCTACACCTTC.

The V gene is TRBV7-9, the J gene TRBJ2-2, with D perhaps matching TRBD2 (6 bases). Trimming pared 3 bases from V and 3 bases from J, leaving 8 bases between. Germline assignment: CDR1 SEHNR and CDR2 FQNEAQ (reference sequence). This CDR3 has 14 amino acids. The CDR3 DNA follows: TGTGCCAGCAGCTTCGGGGGAGACACCGGGGAGCTGTTTTTT. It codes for CASSFGGDTGELFF. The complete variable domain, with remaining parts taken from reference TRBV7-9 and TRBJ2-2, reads DTGVSQNPRHKITKRGQNVTFRCDPISEHNRLYWYRQTLGQGPEFLTYFQNEAQLEKSRLLSDRFSAERPKGSFSTLEIQRTEQGDSAMYLCASSFGGDTGELFFGEGSRLTVL.

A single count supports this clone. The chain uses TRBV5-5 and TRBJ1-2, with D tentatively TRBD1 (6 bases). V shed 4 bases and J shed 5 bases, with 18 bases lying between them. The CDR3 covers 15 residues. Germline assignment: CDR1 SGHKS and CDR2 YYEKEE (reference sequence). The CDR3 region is CASSLQGLGGYGYTF. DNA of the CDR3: TGTGCCAGCAGCCTGCAGGGGCTCGGGGGATATGGCTACACCTTC.

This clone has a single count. CDR3 amino acids: CASSLIWTANQPQHF. As DNA, the CDR3 is TGTGCCAGTAGTCTGATATGGACGGCTAATCAGCCCCAGCATTTT. This sequence joins TRBV19 and TRBJ1-5; no clear D. In germline, CDR1 is LNHDA, CDR2 SQIVND (reference sequence). The CDR3 runs 15 residues. Trimming shortened V by 5 bases and J by 4 bases, and 15 bases separated the two germline ends.

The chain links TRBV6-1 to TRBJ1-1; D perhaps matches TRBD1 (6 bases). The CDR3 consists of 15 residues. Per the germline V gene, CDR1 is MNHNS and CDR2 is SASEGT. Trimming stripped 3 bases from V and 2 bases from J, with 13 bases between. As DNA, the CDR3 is TGTGCCAGCAGTGAGACCTGGACAGCTAACACTGAAGCTTTCTTT. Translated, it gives CASSETWTANTEAFF.

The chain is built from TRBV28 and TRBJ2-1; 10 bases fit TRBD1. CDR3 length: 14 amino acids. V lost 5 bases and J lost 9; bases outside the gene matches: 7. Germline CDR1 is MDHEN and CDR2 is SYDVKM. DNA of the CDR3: TGTGCCAGCAGTAGACAGGGGGCGCCCAGTGAGCAGTTCTTC. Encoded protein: CASSRQGAPSEQFF. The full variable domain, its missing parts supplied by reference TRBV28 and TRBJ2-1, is DVKVTQSSRYLVKRTGEKVFLECVQDMDHENMFWYRQDPGLGLRLIYFSYDVKMKEKGDIPEGYSVSREKKERFSLILESASTNQTSMYLCASSRQGAPSEQFFGPGTRLTVL.

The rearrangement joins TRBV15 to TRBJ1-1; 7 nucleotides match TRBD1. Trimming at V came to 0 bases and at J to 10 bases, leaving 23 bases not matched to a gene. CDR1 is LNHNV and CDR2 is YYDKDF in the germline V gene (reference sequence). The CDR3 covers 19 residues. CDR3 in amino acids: CATSRDPRLGDRAEAGAFF. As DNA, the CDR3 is TGTGCCACCAGCAGAGATCCGCGTCTGGGCGACAGGGCGGAGGCTGGAGCTTTCTTT.